One sample yielded the 23 T cell receptor beta chains listed below, sequenced in a study of blood T cell repertoires in COVID-19 (dated by TCRdb to the early 2020s). The method was the immunoSEQ multiplex PCR assay. Sourced from immuneACCESS, this table was stored by TCRdb with only in-frame sequences that have V and J called. A share of the clones is absent; for the studies checked, an unresolved V gene accounts for under half, and the remainder has no known explanation. This sample has 250,000 to 300,000 clones in its table, and about 81% of those were observed once. 3.5% to 5% of the sample is in the top ten clones. Sequencing was carried out using PBMCs or T cells enriched from blood (not recorded which). Every receptor here comes from a man aged 25 to 40 with acute COVID-19.

This clone was detected a few times. The CDR3 protein is CASSISGTRGDTQYF. Here the CDR3 DNA reads TGTGCCAGTAGTATAAGCGGCACCCGGGGAGATACGCAGTATTTT. V gene TRBV19 combines with J gene TRBJ2-3; possibly TRBD2 for D (5 bases). Germline V lookup: CDR1 LNHDA, CDR2 SQIVND (reference sequence). The CDR3 totals 15 residues. Trimming took 2 bases from V and 5 from J, leaving 14 bases between them. The whole variable domain, filled in from reference TRBV19 and TRBJ2-3, reads DGGITQSPKYLFRKEGQNVTLSCEQNLNHDAMYWYRQDPGQGLRLIYYSQIVNDFQKGDIAEGYSVSREKKESFPLTVTSAQKNPTAFYLCASSISGTRGDTQYFGPGTRLTVL.

The chain combines TRBV18 with TRBJ2-3; D is ambiguous. CDR1 is KGHSH, CDR2 LQKENI, per germline. This CDR3 spans 13 amino acids. Trimming stripped 8 bases from V and 1 base from J, with 10 bases between. This CDR3 reads CASDTQGTDTQYF. The DNA for the CDR3 is TGTGCCAGCGACACGCAGGGCACAGATACGCAGTATTTT.

The chain uses TRBV28 and TRBJ2-7; 11 bases are shared with TRBD2. The J segment lost 9 bases and the V segment lost 5 bases, leaving 21 bases of the junction unmatched. CDR3 length: 18 amino acids. The germline V gene has CDR1 MDHEN and CDR2 SYDVKM. The chain's CDR3 is CASSPTLGSSGGPPGQYV. In nucleotides, the CDR3 is TGTGCCAGCAGTCCTACTCTGGGGTCTAGCGGGGGGCCCCCCGGGCAGTACGTC.

This clone appeared many times. The V gene is TRBV25-1, the J gene TRBJ1-1; 11 nucleotides match TRBD1. V shed 2 bases, J shed 5 bases, and the junction held 10 bases outside the gene matches. Germline V gives CDR1 MGHDK, CDR2 SYGVNS. This CDR3 spans 17 amino acids. The CDR3 is CASSEPGTGGRGTEAFF. CDR3 nucleotides: TGTGCCAGCAGTGAACCCGGGACAGGGGGGAGAGGGACTGAAGCTTTCTTT.

This sequence joins TRBV6-5 and TRBJ2-7; 8 bases align to TRBD1. The CDR3 covers 14 residues. Looked up from germline, CDR1 is MNHEY and CDR2 is SVGAGI. V dropped 7 bases and J dropped 7; count of bases not matched to a gene: 12. CDR3 residues: CASNTLQGAGEQYV. The CDR3 bases are TGTGCCAGCAACACTCTTCAGGGGGCGGGGGAGCAGTACGTC.

The chain links TRBV7-9 to TRBJ1-2; D gene unclear. The CDR3 runs to 14 residues. Germline V gene lookup returns CDR1 SEHNR and CDR2 FQNEAQ (reference sequence). Deletions cut 2 bases from V and 8 bases from J, with 15 bases between. The CDR3 spells CASSLSGSAEGYTF. Here the CDR3 DNA reads TGTGCCAGCAGCTTAAGCGGGTCGGCTGAAGGCTACACCTTC.

A note on this clone: Other DNA sequences within the sample encode an identical CDR3. The chain links TRBV5-1 to TRBJ2-1, with 8 bases lining up with TRBD2. With 1 base clipped from V and 7 bases from J, the junction kept 4 bases outside the gene matches. The germline gives CDR1 SGHRS, CDR2 YFSETQ. CDR3 size: 14 residues. Here the CDR3 reads CASSLTGGQNEQFF. As DNA, the CDR3 is TGCGCCAGCAGCTTGACGGGGGGGCAGAATGAGCAGTTCTTC.

The genes are TRBV28 and TRBJ1-1; TRBD1 might be the D (6 bases). V was pared by 9 bases and J by 5 bases, with 19 bases between. The CDR3 sequence is 14 residues long. CDR1 and CDR2 from the germline V gene are MDHEN and SYDVKM. The CDR3 loop reads CASSDDRPRTEAFF. The CDR3 nucleotides are TGTGCCAGTTCAGATGACAGGCCCAGAACTGAAGCTTTCTTT. The full variable domain, rest sourced from reference TRBV28 and TRBJ1-1, is DVKVTQSSRYLVKRTGEKVFLECVQDMDHENMFWYRQDPGLGLRLIYFSYDVKMKEKGDIPEGYSVSREKKERFSLILESASTNQTSMYLCASSDDRPRTEAFFGQGTRLTVV.

V and J are TRBV30 and TRBJ2-6; D is uncertain. The CDR3 length is 16 residues. Germline CDR1 is GTSNPN and CDR2 is SVGIG (reference sequence). V lost 0 bases and J lost 0, with 9 bases in between. DNA for the CDR3: TGTGCCTGGAGTGTATCCTTTAGCTCTGGGGCCAACGTCCTGACTTTC. It is translated as CAWSVSFSSGANVLTF.

The rearrangement uses TRBV11-3 and TRBJ2-2, with D tentatively TRBD1 (5 bases). The CDR3 sequence is 15 residues long. The V gene lost 2 bases and the J gene lost 4 bases, with 11 bases spanning the gap. In germline, CDR1 is SGHNT, CDR2 YENEEA. The CDR3 DNA reads TGTGCCAGCAGCTTAAGGCAGGGCGCCACCGGGGAGCTGTTTTTT. It is translated as CASSLRQGATGELFF. Full variable domain (rest looked up from reference TRBV11-3 and TRBJ2-2): EAGVVQSPRYKIIEKKQPVAFWCNPISGHNTLYWYLQNLGQGPELLIRYENEEAVDDSQLPKDRFSAERLKGVDSTLKIQPAELGDSAVYLCASSLRQGATGELFFGEGSRLTVL.

J is TRBJ1-5 and V is TRBV19; D is unclear. With 0 bases removed from V and 5 bases from J, the gap between germline ends came to 8 bases. Germline V lookup: CDR1 LNHDA, CDR2 SQIVND (reference sequence). The CDR3 loop spans 14 amino acids. This chain's CDR3 is CASSIDNGYQPQHF. The DNA for the CDR3 is TGTGCCAGTAGTATAGATAACGGGTATCAGCCCCAGCATTTT.

This chain joins TRBV18 and TRBJ2-3; 7 positions agree with TRBD2. Germline CDR1 is KGHSH and CDR2 is LQKENI. The V and J ends lost 3 bases and 3 bases, in that order; junction bases with no gene match: 9. The CDR3 has 16 residues. The CDR3 nucleotides are TGTGCCAGCTCACCGAGGGTAGGGACTACTACAGATACGCAGTATTTT. Translation gives CASSPRVGTTTDTQYF. Full variable domain (missing parts from reference TRBV18 and TRBJ2-3): NAGVMQNPRHLVRRRGQEARLRCSPMKGHSHVYWYRQLPEEGLKFMVYLQKENIIDESGMPKERFSAEFPKEGPSILRIQQVVRGDSAAYFCASSPRVGTTTDTQYFGPGTRLTVL.

In regard to this clone: One end of the junction is discordant with germline, which a read error may explain. The chain carries TRBV7-9 and TRBJ1-1, with D uncertain. The CDR3 has 15 amino acids. CDR1 and CDR2 from the germline V gene are SEHNR and FQNEAQ (reference sequence). The CDR3 spells CASSLALDPNTEAFF. The DNA for the CDR3 is TGTGCCAGCAGCCTAGCGCTAGATCCAAACACTGAAGCTTTCTTT.

V and J are TRBV18 and TRBJ1-1; a possible D gene is TRBD1 (6 bases). CDR1 is KGHSH and CDR2 is LQKENI in the germline V gene. This CDR3 is built from 15 residues. Trimming stripped 3 bases from V and 0 bases from J, with 11 bases between. For the CDR3, the DNA is TGTGCCAGCTCACCCCCCAGGGGCATGAACACTGAAGCTTTCTTT. Protein sequence: CASSPPRGMNTEAFF.

The chain combines TRBV6-6 with TRBJ2-7, with TRBD2 identical over 9 bases. The V and J ends lost 5 bases and 2 bases, in that order; junction bases with no gene match: 4. The CDR3 consists of 14 residues. The V gene's germline CDR1 is MNHNY and CDR2 SVGAGI (reference sequence). In DNA form, the CDR3 reads TGTGCCAGCAGTACGGGACTAGCCGCCTACGAGCAGTACGTC. Protein product: CASSTGLAAYEQYV.

The chain has TRBV19 and TRBJ1-2; 11 nucleotides line up with TRBD1. This CDR3 contains 18 residues. Germline V gene data show CDR1 as LNHDA and CDR2 as SQIVND (reference sequence). V dropped 10 bases and J dropped 3; count of bases not matched to a gene: 19. The CDR3 region is CATGRRGQGAFEDYGYTF. Written as DNA, the CDR3 is TGTGCCACCGGACGGCGTGGACAGGGGGCATTTGAGGACTATGGCTACACCTTC.

As DNA, the CDR3 is TGCGCCAGCAGCTCATGGGACAGGACAAACACCGGGGAGCTGTTTTTT. As protein: CASSSWDRTNTGELFF. The genes are TRBV5-1 and TRBJ2-2; the match to TRBD1 covers 8 bases. V was pared by 3 bases and J by 2 bases, with 6 bases of the junction left unmatched. Germline values: CDR1 SGHRS, CDR2 YFSETQ. The CDR3 is made up of 16 amino acids.

The rearrangement links TRBV12-3 or TRBV12-4 to TRBJ2-5; D not certain. There are 13 residues in the CDR3. V shed 5 bases and J shed 5 bases, with 12 bases lying between them. CDR3 protein: CASSLSGLETQYF. For the CDR3, the DNA is TGTGCCAGCAGTCTCTCTGGGCTTGAGACCCAGTACTTC.

This clone was detected a few times. The CDR3 reads CSVATGGNTEAFF. CDR3 in DNA: TGCAGCGTTGCTACCGGGGGGAACACTGAAGCTTTCTTT. The chain employs TRBV29-1 and TRBJ1-1; perhaps TRBD1 as D (5 bases). Trimming stripped 4 bases from V and 1 base from J, with 10 bases between. Looked up from germline, CDR1 is SQVTM and CDR2 is ANQGSEA. The CDR3 is 13 amino acids.

The chain joins TRBV2 to TRBJ1-5; D uncertain. The germline V gene encodes CDR1 SNHLY and CDR2 FYNNEI. This CDR3 has 13 residues. The V end was cut by 1 base, the J end by 7 bases, with 8 bases between. DNA for the CDR3: TGTGCCAGCAGTGAAGAAGATAGACAGCCCCAGCATTTT. Amino acid sequence: CASSEEDRQPQHF.

In DNA, the CDR3 is TGTGCCAGCAGCCGGGGACTAGCGGGGCGTAGCACAGATACGCAGTATTTT. Translation gives CASSRGLAGRSTDTQYF. J is TRBJ2-3 and V is TRBV5-4; 13 bases agree with TRBD2. The CDR3 contains 17 residues. Germline trimming cut 4 bases from V and 0 bases from J; bases unmatched to any gene: 5. Germline CDR1 is SGHNT and CDR2 is YYREEE (reference sequence).

This chain connects TRBV7-9 to TRBJ2-7; the D gene is possibly TRBD1 (5 bases). Germline values: CDR1 SEHNR, CDR2 FQNEAQ (reference sequence). The V end lost 5 bases, the J end lost 6 bases, and 14 bases lay between the germline ends. The CDR3 has 13 amino acids. The CDR3 DNA follows: TGTGCCAGCAGCCGTGATGGGGCGTTCGAGCAGTACGTC. Translated, it gives CASSRDGAFEQYV.

J is TRBJ1-6 and V is TRBV19; D call uncertain. With 8 bases removed from V and 6 bases from J, the gap between germline ends came to 8 bases. CDR1 is LNHDA, CDR2 SQIVND, per germline (reference sequence). The CDR3 spans 12 residues. CDR3 bases: TGTGCCAGTGGTGGCCGTAATTCACCCCTCCACTTT. As protein: CASGGRNSPLHF.